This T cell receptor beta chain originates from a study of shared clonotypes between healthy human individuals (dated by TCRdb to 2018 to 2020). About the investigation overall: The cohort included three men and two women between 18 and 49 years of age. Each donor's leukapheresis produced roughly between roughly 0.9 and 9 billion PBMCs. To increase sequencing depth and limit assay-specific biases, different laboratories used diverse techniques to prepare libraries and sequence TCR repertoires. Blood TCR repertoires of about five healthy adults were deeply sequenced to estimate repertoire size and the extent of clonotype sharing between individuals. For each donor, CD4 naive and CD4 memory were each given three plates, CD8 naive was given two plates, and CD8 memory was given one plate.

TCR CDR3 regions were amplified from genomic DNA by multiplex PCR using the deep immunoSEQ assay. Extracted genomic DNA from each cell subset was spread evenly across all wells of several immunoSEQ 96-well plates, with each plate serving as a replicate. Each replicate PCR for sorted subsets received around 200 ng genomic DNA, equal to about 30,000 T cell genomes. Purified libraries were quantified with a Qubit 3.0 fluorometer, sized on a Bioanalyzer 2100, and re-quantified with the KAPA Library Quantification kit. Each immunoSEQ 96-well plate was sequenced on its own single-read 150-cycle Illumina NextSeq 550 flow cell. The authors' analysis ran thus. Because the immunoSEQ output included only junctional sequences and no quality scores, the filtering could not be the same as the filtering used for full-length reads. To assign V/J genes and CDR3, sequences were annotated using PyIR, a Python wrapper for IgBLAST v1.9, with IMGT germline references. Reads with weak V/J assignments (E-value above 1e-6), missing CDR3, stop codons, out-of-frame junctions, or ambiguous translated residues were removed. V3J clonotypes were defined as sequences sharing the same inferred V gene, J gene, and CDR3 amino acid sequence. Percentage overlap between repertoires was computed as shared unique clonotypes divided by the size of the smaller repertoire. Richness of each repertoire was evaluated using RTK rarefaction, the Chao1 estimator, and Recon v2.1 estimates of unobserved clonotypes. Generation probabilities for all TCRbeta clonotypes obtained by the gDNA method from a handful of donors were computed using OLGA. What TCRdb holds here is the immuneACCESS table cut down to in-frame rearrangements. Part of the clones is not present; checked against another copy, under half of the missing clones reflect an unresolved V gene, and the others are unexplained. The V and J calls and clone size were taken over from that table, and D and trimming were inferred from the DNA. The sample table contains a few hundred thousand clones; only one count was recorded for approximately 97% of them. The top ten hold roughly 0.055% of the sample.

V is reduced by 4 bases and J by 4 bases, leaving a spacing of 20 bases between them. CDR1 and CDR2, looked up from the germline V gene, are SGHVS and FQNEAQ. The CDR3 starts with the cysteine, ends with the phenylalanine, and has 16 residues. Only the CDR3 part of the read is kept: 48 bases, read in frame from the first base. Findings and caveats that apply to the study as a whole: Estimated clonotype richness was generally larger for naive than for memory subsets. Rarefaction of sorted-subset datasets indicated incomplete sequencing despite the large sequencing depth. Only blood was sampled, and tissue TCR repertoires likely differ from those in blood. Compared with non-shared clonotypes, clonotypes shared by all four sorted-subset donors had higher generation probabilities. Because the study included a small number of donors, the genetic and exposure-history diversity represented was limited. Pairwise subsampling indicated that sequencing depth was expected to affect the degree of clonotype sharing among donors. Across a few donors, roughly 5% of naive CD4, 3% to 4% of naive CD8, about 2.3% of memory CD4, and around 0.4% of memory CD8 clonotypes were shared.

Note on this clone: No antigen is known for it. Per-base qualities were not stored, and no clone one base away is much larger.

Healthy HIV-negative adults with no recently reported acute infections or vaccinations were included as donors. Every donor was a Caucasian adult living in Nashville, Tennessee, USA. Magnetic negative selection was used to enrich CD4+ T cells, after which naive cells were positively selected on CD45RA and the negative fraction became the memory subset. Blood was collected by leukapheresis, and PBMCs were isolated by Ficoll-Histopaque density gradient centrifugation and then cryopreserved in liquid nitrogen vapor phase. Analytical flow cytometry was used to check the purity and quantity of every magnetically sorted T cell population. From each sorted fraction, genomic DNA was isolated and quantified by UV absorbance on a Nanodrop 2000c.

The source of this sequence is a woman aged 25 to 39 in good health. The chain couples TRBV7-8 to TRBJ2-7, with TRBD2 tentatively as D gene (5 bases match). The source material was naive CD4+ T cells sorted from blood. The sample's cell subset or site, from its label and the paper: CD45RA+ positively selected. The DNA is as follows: TGTGCCAGCAGCTCAAACCCGGGATTACTTCAGTACGAGCAGTACTTC. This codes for CASSSNPGLLQYEQYF.